This T cell receptor (beta chain) originates from a study of identical twins. Study-wide results and caveats: Out-of-frame alpha sequences that twins shared showed excess low generation probability.

A single record per CDR3 protein comes from TCRdb applying MiXCR to the 5' RACE reads. The sample shows a few hundred thousand distinct CDR3 sequences, approximately 25% of them seen only once. V lost 5 bases and J 5 bases, leaving 12 bases between the germline ends. Germline loops: CDR1 SGHTA, CDR2 FQGNSA. The CDR3 is 13 amino acids. A remark on this clonotype: Its antigen is unknown.

This sample also belongs to another study, concerning T cells expressing NK-cell markers. As that study records: It was sorted CD3+CD56+NKG2C+, CD3+CD56+NKG2C- and CD3+CD56-NKG2C+ T cells that supplied the TCR beta repertoires. Dominant NKG2C+ clonotype frequencies of 1.0-7.0% of CD8+ T cells were measured in several donors. It is unclear if expanded NKG2C-expressing clones target HCMV antigens.

Sequenced material: CD4+ T cells sorted from blood. This receptor was taken from a woman between 18 and 29 years old in good health. V gene TRBV7-2 combines with J gene TRBJ2-5; the D is unclear. CDR3 nucleotides: TGTGCCAGCAGCCAAATGGGGTACGAGACCCAGTACTTC. Translated, it gives CASSQMGYETQYF.